The source of this T cell receptor beta chain is a study of T-cell reconstitution after alpha-beta-depleted transplantation in children. The authors prepared the TCRbeta library with unique molecular identifiers. TCRdb re-analysed the PCR reads in MiXCR, keeping a single row per CDR3 protein. The sample includes over 200,000 distinct CDR3 sequences, under 9.5% of them seen just once. Germline V lookup: CDR1 SNHLY, CDR2 FYNNEI. The CDR3 runs 15 residues. V was cut by 1 base and J by 0 bases, with 7 bases left in between. This clonotype was counted many times. The sequencing used PBMCs from the stem cell graft donor, collected from the stem cell graft. This clonotype originated in a human donor who donated a stem cell graft to a child with acute lymphoblastic leukemia. The chain has TRBV2 and TRBJ2-1, with D tentatively TRBD1 or TRBD2 (5 bases each). CDR3 in amino acids: CASSEEGSSYNEQFF. The CDR3 DNA is TGTGCCAGCAGTGAAGAGGGGAGCTCCTACAATGAGCAGTTCTTC.